This is a list of T cell receptor beta chains from one sample in a study of blood T cells in healthy people across ages. TCRdb used MiXCR to reprocess the 5' RACE reads, holding one entry per CDR3 protein. The sample lists about a million distinct CDR3 sequences; around two fifths were seen once. The sample was blood. The receptor source for this set is a man in his late teens or twenties in good health. CDR3s include the opening cysteine and the closing phenylalanine or tryptophan. Fields, in order: V gene, J gene, clone size, D gene, CDR3 DNA, CDR3 protein. D genes are given only for firm matches. Not every row has a clone size; where given, it reads once, few, many or a size class.

TRBV2	TRBJ1-1	.	.	TGTGCCAGCAGTACATCAGGGGATATAGGCACTGAAGCTTTCTTT	CASSTSGDIGTEAFF
TRBV7-9	TRBJ1-5	.	TRBD1	TGTGCCAGCAGCTTAGGGGCCGGACAGGGAAATCAGCCCCAGCATTTT	CASSLGAGQGNQPQHF
TRBV6-5	TRBJ2-7	once	.	TGTGCCAGCAGTTCCGCTGGGGGGAGCTCCTACAATGAGCAGTACTTC	CASSSAGGSSYNEQYF
TRBV20-1	TRBJ1-5	few	TRBD1	TGCAGTGCTAGTTCAGGGGGACAGACGAATCAGCCCCAGCATTTT	CSASSGGQTNQPQHF
TRBV12-3/TRBV12-4	TRBJ2-3	few	.	TGTGCCAGCGGACGAAGCACAGATACGCAGTATTTT	CASGRSTDTQYF
TRBV20-1	TRBJ1-4	.	.	TGCAGTACAAACCAAGGTGGGGCAGAGGGTGAAAAACTGTTTTTT	CSTNQGGAEGEKLFF
TRBV5-1	TRBJ2-3	.	TRBD1	TGCGCCAGCAGCCATTTTGACAGGGGGCAATCCGATACGCAGTATTTT	CASSHFDRGQSDTQYF
TRBV5-1	TRBJ1-4	.	.	TGCGCCAGCAGTATGCATAACGAGGATGAAAAACTGTTTTTT	CASSMHNEDEKLFF
TRBV6-5	TRBJ1-5	.	.	TGTGCCAGCAGTTACGACAGGAGAGAGGCGAGCGCGAGCAATCAGCCCCAGCATTTT	CASSYDRREASASNQPQHF
TRBV20-1	TRBJ2-1	.	.	TGCAGTGCTCCCGCCAGGTCGAATGAGCAGTTCTTC	CSAPARSNEQFF
TRBV6-2/TRBV6-3	TRBJ2-7	.	.	TGTGCCAGCAGACAAGGAGTCGAGCAGTACTTC	CASRQGVEQYF
TRBV6-5	TRBJ1-2	.	TRBD1	TGTGCCAGCAGTTACTCGAGAGGAAGGGACAGGGGGAACTATGGCTACACCTTC	CASSYSRGRDRGNYGYTF
TRBV27	TRBJ1-4	few	.	TGTGCCAGCAGCGGGGGCCCGTCAGGAACTAATGAAAAACTGTTTTTT	CASSGGPSGTNEKLFF
TRBV9	TRBJ2-7	.	.	TGTGCCAGCAGCCCAGAGGGGTTCCTAACCTACGAGCAGTACTTC	CASSPEGFLTYEQYF
TRBV3-1	TRBJ1-5	.	TRBD1	TGTGCCAGCAGCCATACAGGGGGCCTCAATCAGCCCCAGCATTTT	CASSHTGGLNQPQHF
TRBV20-1	TRBJ1-1	.	.	TGCAGTGCCCAAAGTCCGACGGGCATGAACACTGAAGCTTTCTTT	CSAQSPTGMNTEAFF
TRBV6-6	TRBJ2-3	.	TRBD2	TGTGCCAGCAGTTACTCGACCCTAGCGGGGTTTACAGATACGCAGTATTTT	CASSYSTLAGFTDTQYF
TRBV20-1	TRBJ1-2	.	.	TGCAGTGCCTCGAAGGAGTATGGCTACACCTTC	CSASKEYGYTF
TRBV5-1	TRBJ1-6	.	TRBD1	TGCGCCAGCAGACAGGGGGCGGACTATAATTCACCCCTCCACTTT	CASRQGADYNSPLHF
TRBV7-9	TRBJ2-7	.	.	TGTGCCAGCAGCTTAGATCGGGCCAGGAATGAGCAGTACTTC	CASSLDRARNEQYF
TRBV12-3/TRBV12-4	TRBJ2-7	.	TRBD1	TGTGCCAGCAGTTTGGTTGGGACAGGGTACCACGAGCAGTACTTC	CASSLVGTGYHEQYF
TRBV12-3/TRBV12-4	TRBJ1-5	.	.	TGTGCCAGCAGTTCGGGACCTAAAGGGCCCCAGCATTTT	CASSSGPKGPQHF
TRBV20-1	TRBJ2-1	.	.	TGCAGTGCCACCCCCGAGGGCCGATCTAACAATGAGCAGTTCTTC	CSATPEGRSNNEQFF
TRBV30	TRBJ1-6	.	.	TGTGCCCGGACATCCGGCGCTGATAATTCACCCCTCCACTTT	CARTSGADNSPLHF
TRBV7-2	TRBJ2-7	.	.	TGTGCCAGCAGCTTAGTCACGAGCTCCTACAAGCAGTACTTC	CASSLVTSSYKQYF
TRBV5-1	TRBJ2-1	few	TRBD2	TGCGCCAGCAGCTTGGCGGGGGGGCTTTCCTACAATGAGCAGTTCTTC	CASSLAGGLSYNEQFF
TRBV4-2	TRBJ1-2	.	.	TGTGCCAGCAGCCAAGACCCCGACGGCTACCTTAACTATGGCTACACCTTC	CASSQDPDGYLNYGYTF
TRBV4-2	TRBJ1-5	.	TRBD1	TGTGCCAGCAGTCAGGGTCCAAGGACAGGGCTTTGGAATCAGCCCCAGCATTTT	CASSQGPRTGLWNQPQHF
TRBV12-3/TRBV12-4	TRBJ2-1	.	.	TGTGCCAGCAGTTCGAGAGCCGGGACCACCTACAATGAGCAGTTCTTC	CASSSRAGTTYNEQFF
TRBV20-1	TRBJ2-7	once	.	TGCAGTGGAGAGGAGATAGGGAACTACGAGCAGTACTTC	CSGEEIGNYEQYF
TRBV12-3/TRBV12-4	TRBJ1-2	.	TRBD1	TGTGCCAGCAGTTTATTCCCCGACAGGGGGGACTATGGCTACACCTTC	CASSLFPDRGDYGYTF
TRBV5-1	TRBJ2-2	.	.	TGCGCCAGCAGCTTGGCCCTAGGCGTGAACACCGGGGAGCTGTTTTTT	CASSLALGVNTGELFF
TRBV12-3/TRBV12-4	TRBJ1-2	few	.	TGTGCCAGCAGTTTAGGGGAATCTAACTATGGCTACACCTTC	CASSLGESNYGYTF
TRBV5-6	TRBJ1-1	.	.	TGTGCCAGCAGCTTCCCGAGGGGGGAGGCTTTCTTT	CASSFPRGEAFF
TRBV20-1	TRBJ1-5	.	.	TGCAGTGCTAGCCTTCAAGAGGCCCAGCATTTT	CSASLQEAQHF
TRBV12-3/TRBV12-4	TRBJ2-3	.	TRBD2	TGTGCCAGCAGCTTGACTAGCGGGGAAACAGATACGCAGTATTTT	CASSLTSGETDTQYF
TRBV9	TRBJ2-3	few	TRBD2	TGTGCCAGCAGCGTAGGTAGCGGGGGGAGCCAAAACACAGATACGCAGTATTTT	CASSVGSGGSQNTDTQYF
TRBV12-3/TRBV12-4	TRBJ2-3	few	.	TGTGCCAGCAGGGGCCGACAGCACCGGACGCAGTATTTT	CASRGRQHRTQYF
TRBV12-3/TRBV12-4	TRBJ1-2	once	.	TGTGCCGGACACCGGGACGGGGATGGCTACACCTTC	CAGHRDGDGYTF
TRBV18	TRBJ1-6	.	.	TGTGCCAGTTCTACCGACCGGTTAGAAAGCGTATTCTCACCCCTCCACTTT	CASSTDRLESVFSPLHF
TRBV20-1	TRBJ2-5	.	.	TGCAGTGCCAAGATAAGGGGCCGAGAGACCCAGTACTTC	CSAKIRGRETQYF
TRBV29-1	TRBJ2-1	few	.	TGCAGCGCTACGTCGGGGGTTCGCTACAATGAGCAGTTCTTC	CSATSGVRYNEQFF
TRBV12-5	TRBJ2-3	few	.	TGTGCTAGTGGTTTAGGGGTTAGCACAGATACGCAGTATTTT	CASGLGVSTDTQYF
TRBV29-1	TRBJ2-3	many	TRBD2	TGCAGCGTTGAAGAGTCTAGCGGGGGGCACACAGATACGCAGTATTTT	CSVEESSGGHTDTQYF
TRBV3-1	TRBJ2-7	.	.	TGTGCCAGCGCTGATCAGCGGTCCTACGAGCAGTACTTC	CASADQRSYEQYF
TRBV7-9	TRBJ2-6	.	TRBD2	TGTGCCAGCAGCTTAGGGTTTCCAGCGGGGACCTTTGGGGCCAACGTCCTGACTTTC	CASSLGFPAGTFGANVLTF
TRBV27	TRBJ1-4	few	TRBD1	TGTGCCAGCAGACCCACACGGGACAGGGGGCCGACTAATGAAAAACTGTTTTTT	CASRPTRDRGPTNEKLFF
TRBV6-6	TRBJ2-7	few	.	TGTGCCAGCAGTACGCAGGGGGCGACTAGCGCCTACGAGCAGTACTTC	CASSTQGATSAYEQYF
TRBV6-5	TRBJ2-1	once	.	TGTGCCAGCAGACCATCAAGGTACCAAGAGACCCAGTTCTTC	CASRPSRYQETQFF
TRBV10-3	TRBJ2-3	few	TRBD2	TGTGCCATCAGTGAAAATGGTAGCGGGGGAGATACGCAGTATTTT	CAISENGSGGDTQYF
TRBV10-3	TRBJ1-1	.	.	TGTGCCATCAGTGAGGCCCAGACAGCAGAAGCTTTCTTT	CAISEAQTAEAFF